These 7 T cell receptor beta chains were all obtained from the same sample, sequenced in a study of shared clonotypes between healthy human individuals. TCRdb's copy holds only in-frame clones and misses some; the assay was immunoSEQ multiplex PCR. The table lists about 490,000 clones, roughly four fifths of them singletons. The sequenced sample consisted of PBMCs. The receptors come from a woman aged 40 to 50 in good health. Some clones in this sample may be carry-over from other donors' samples.

The chain couples TRBV5-1 to TRBJ2-5; D may correspond to TRBD1 or TRBD2 (5 bases each). The J call could be wrong; TRBJ2-7 is a better fit for the DNA end. Germline CDR1 SGHRS, CDR2 YFSETQ. The CDR3 length is 14 residues. The CDR3 loop is CASSLDGLGTEQYF. CDR3 bases: TGCGCCAGCAGCTTGGACGGACTGGGGACCGAGCAGTACTTC.

The chain recombines TRBV27 with TRBJ2-7; tentatively, D is TRBD1 (5 bases). Trimming stripped 6 bases from V and 2 bases from J, with 14 bases between. This CDR3 contains 14 residues. Germline CDR1 is MNHEY and CDR2 is SMNVEV (reference sequence). Written as DNA, the CDR3 is TGTGCCAGCAGCCGGACAATTCCCACCTACGAGCAGTACTTC. Encoded protein: CASSRTIPTYEQYF.

V usage is TRBV5-4 and J usage is TRBJ1-1; D is uncertain. From germline, CDR1 is SGHNT and CDR2 YYREEE (reference sequence). This CDR3 has 13 amino acids. Trimming took off 3 bases at V and 7 bases at J, with 13 bases between the two ends. CDR3 nucleotide sequence: TGTGCCAGCAGCTCCGGGGTCCTACTTGAAGCTTTCTTT. It yields the protein CASSSGVLLEAFF.

Only a few counts were recorded for this clone. The V gene is TRBV5-1, the J gene TRBJ1-1; no firm D call. The V gene's germline CDR1 is SGHRS and CDR2 YFSETQ. V was pared by 0 bases and J by 1 base, with 7 bases between. The CDR3 is made up of 14 amino acids. CDR3 sequence (DNA): TGCGCCAGCAGCTTGGCACAGCCGAACACTGAAGCTTTCTTT. Residues: CASSLAQPNTEAFF.

This chain connects TRBV5-1 to TRBJ2-7; 8 nucleotides align to TRBD1. The junction had 2 bases not matched to a gene; V was cut back by 1 base and J by 2 bases. Germline assignment: CDR1 SGHRS and CDR2 YFSETQ. This CDR3 contains 14 residues. The CDR3 nucleotides are TGCGCCAGCAGCTTGAGGGACAGGACCTACGAGCAGTACTTC. This encodes CASSLRDRTYEQYF.

The chain combines TRBV29-1 with TRBJ2-5; the D call may be TRBD1 or TRBD2 (6 bases each). Trimming took off 3 bases at V and 4 bases at J, with 21 bases between the two ends. Germline V lookup: CDR1 SQVTM, CDR2 ANQGSEA. The CDR3 has 16 residues. DNA for the CDR3: TGCAGCGTTGAGAGGGGGGACTTCCCGTTTTTAGAGACCCAGTACTTC. The encoded protein is CSVERGDFPFLETQYF.

The sample holds one count of this clone. A read error is the likely source, as a far larger clone sits one nucleotide away. The chain is built from TRBV6-4 and TRBJ2-2; D perhaps matches TRBD1 (5 bases). Germline CDR1 reads MRHNA; CDR2 reads SNTAGT. This CDR3 is built from 13 residues. V lost 3 bases, J lost 6 bases, and 8 bases lay in between. The CDR3 DNA sequence: TGTGCCAGCAGTGAAAGGGGTGCCGGGGAGCTGTTTTTT. Its translation: CASSERGAGELFF.